This TCR beta chain was recovered during a study of beta chain features in type 1 diabetes. Across the study: Examination spanned roughly 110 million sorted cells from all samples.

cDNA synthesis used the whole RNA isolate, giving expressed TCRB sequences. Read counts averaged approximately 3.5 million for samples of naive, central memory and regulatory T cells. Using immunoSEQ multiplex PCR, the repertoire was profiled, and TCRdb retains in-frame clones only, with some absent. The repertoire holds a few hundred thousand clones, with 27% as singletons. CDR1 is LNHNV and CDR2 is YYDKDF in the germline V gene (reference sequence). The CDR3 consists of 14 residues. The V segment lost 0 bases and the J segment 9 bases; nucleotides outside the gene matches: 6. This clone was seen more than once but under ten times.

The specimen sequenced was central memory CD4+ T cells from blood. The gene calls are TRBV15 and TRBJ2-7; 9 positions agree with TRBD1. This TCR came from a man aged 25 to 40 in good health. In nucleotides, the CDR3 is TGTGCCACCAGCAGAGAAGGGACAGGGCTTCGGCAGTACTTC. It translates to CATSREGTGLRQYF.